What follows are 8 T cell receptor beta chains derived from one specimen sequenced in a study of shared clonotypes between healthy human individuals. Profiling relied on immunoSEQ multiplex PCR, and the TCRdb table lists in-frame clones only, not all of them. Among some 2 million clones listed, roughly 96% were seen once. Sequencing was carried out using naive CD4+ T cells sorted from blood. As to subset: CD45RA+ positively selected. The source is a man aged 18 to 29 in good health.

The chain combines TRBV6-5 with TRBJ1-2; D is possibly TRBD1 (6 bases). CDR1 MNHEY and CDR2 SVGAGI come from the germline V gene. V was clipped by 5 bases and J by 0 bases, with 10 bases between them. The CDR3 consists of 14 residues. DNA of the CDR3: TGTGCCAGCAGTAGGGGGGAAGCTAACTATGGCTACACCTTC. It is translated as CASSRGEANYGYTF.

Notes on this clone: The sample carries other DNA sequences with the same CDR3. V usage is TRBV7-2 and J usage is TRBJ2-7, with 9 bases lining up with TRBD1. Germline assignment: CDR1 SGHTA and CDR2 FQGNSA. This CDR3 contains 14 residues. Unmatched junction bases numbered 4, after V lost 6 bases and J lost 1 base. The DNA of the CDR3 is TGTGCCAGCAGTCGGACAGGGGTTTCCTACGAGCAGTACTTC. It specifies CASSRTGVSYEQYF. Complete variable domain (other parts from reference TRBV7-2 and TRBJ2-7): GAGVSQSPSNKVTEKGKDVELRCDPISGHTALYWYRQSLGQGLEFLIYFQGNSAPDKSGLPSDRFSAERTGGSVSTLTIQRTQQEDSAVYLCASSRTGVSYEQYFGPGTRLTVT.

Points on this clone: In the same sample, other DNA sequences code for this CDR3. The V gene is TRBV7-9, the J gene TRBJ2-7, with TRBD2 matching 13 bases. J lost 5 bases, V lost 5 bases, and 6 bases had no gene match. This CDR3 comprises 15 residues. Germline CDR1 SEHNR, CDR2 FQNEAQ (reference sequence). The CDR3 is CASSPRLAGGNEQYF. The CDR3 bases are TGTGCCAGCAGCCCGAGACTAGCGGGAGGTAACGAGCAGTACTTC. The complete variable domain, with remaining parts taken from reference TRBV7-9 and TRBJ2-7, reads DTGVSQNPRHKITKRGQNVTFRCDPISEHNRLYWYRQTLGQGPEFLTYFQNEAQLEKSRLLSDRFSAERPKGSFSTLEIQRTEQGDSAMYLCASSPRLAGGNEQYFGPGTRLTVT.

This chain links TRBV5-1 with TRBJ2-4; a possible D gene is TRBD2 (7 bases). V dropped 4 bases and J dropped 6 bases, with 17 bases sitting between them. Germline assignment: CDR1 SGHRS and CDR2 YFSETQ. There are 15 residues in the CDR3. In DNA, the CDR3 is TGCGCCAGCAGCCCCCGGGGGGCTGAGGGAAACATTCAGTACTTC. It translates to CASSPRGAEGNIQYF.

Comments on this clone: A much bigger clone sits one base away, suggesting this may be a read error. The chain links TRBV10-3 to TRBJ2-3, with unresolved D. V shed 6 bases and J shed 2 bases, with 3 bases lying between them. The CDR3 covers 11 residues. CDR1 and CDR2 from the germline V gene are ENHRY and SYGVKD. In DNA, the CDR3 is TGTGCCATCAGGACCACAGATACGCAGTATTTT. Translation gives CAIRTTDTQYF.

The V and J genes are TRBV6-5 and TRBJ1-2, with a weak D call TRBD1 (5 bases). Germline V gene sequence: CDR1 MNHEY, CDR2 SVGAGI. Deletions cut 6 bases from V and 0 bases from J, with 11 bases between. The CDR3 totals 14 residues. CDR3 region: CASSSGGSNYGYTF. The CDR3 region has the DNA TGTGCCAGCAGCTCGGGGGGATCTAACTATGGCTACACCTTC.

This clone was seen a few times. Distinct nucleotide sequences in the sample also encode this CDR3. The gene calls are TRBV10-3 and TRBJ1-1; D might be TRBD1 (6 bases). Germline V CDR1 and CDR2: ENHRY, SYGVKD. The CDR3 consists of 14 residues. Trimming took off 3 bases at V and 2 bases at J, with 10 bases between the two ends. CDR3 coding DNA: TGTGCCATCAGTGAAGGCAGGGGAAACACTGAAGCTTTCTTT. The encoded protein is CAISEGRGNTEAFF.

The chain is built from TRBV5-1 and TRBJ2-1, with TRBD2 matching 13 bases. The V and J ends lost 2 bases and 0 bases, in that order; junction bases with no gene match: 8. CDR1 and CDR2 (germline): SGHRS, YFSETQ. CDR3 length equals 19 residues. DNA of the CDR3: TGCGCCAGCAGCTTTTTCCCCCGACTAGCGGGGGGCTCCTACAATGAGCAGTTCTTC. Translated, it gives CASSFFPRLAGGSYNEQFF. Full variable domain (rest looked up from reference TRBV5-1 and TRBJ2-1): KAGVTQTPRYLIKTRGQQVTLSCSPISGHRSVSWYQQTPGQGLQFLFEYFSETQRNKGNFPGRFSGRQFSNSRSEMNVSTLELGDSALYLCASSFFPRLAGGSYNEQFFGPGTRLTVL.